This TCR beta chain was captured in a study of T cells in Graves' hyperthyroidism and ophthalmopathy. This CDR3 has 15 amino acids. Deletions cut 4 bases from V and 5 bases from J, with 15 bases between. From germline, CDR1 is SGHAT and CDR2 FQDESV (reference sequence). Amplification yielded TCR beta CDR3 regions, with RNA transcripts as the source. TCR CDR3 underwent first-round RT-PCR with the HTBI primer set. TCRdb ran MiXCR on the multiplex PCR reads and lists one entry per CDR3 protein. The sample consists of 620,000 or so distinct CDR3 sequences, approximately 15% of them appearing once. Ophthalmopathy patients had Clinical Activity Score at least 3, NOSPECS grade at least 4, duration under 3 months.

The clonotype originates from a woman aged 50 to 60 with Graves' ophthalmopathy. The specimen sequenced was blood. The chain combines TRBV11-1 with TRBJ2-1, with D possibly being TRBD1 or TRBD2 (5 bases each). The CDR3 region is CASSWTGAVNNEQFF. The CDR3, as DNA: TGTGCCAGCAGCTGGACCGGGGCAGTTAACAATGAGCAGTTCTTC.